Reported below is one TCR beta chain. The entry originates in a study of OX40 agonist ivuxolimab in advanced cancers. The CDR3 is 15 amino acids. Per germline, CDR1 MNHEY and CDR2 SVGAGI. Trimming shortened V by 4 bases and J by 5 bases, and 17 bases separated the two germline ends. TCRdb's table, derived via immunoSEQ multiplex PCR, lists solely in-frame clones and lacks some. The data show 98,000 or so clones, 75% to 90% seen once. The sampling schedule covered blood at baseline, cycle 4 day 1, and cycle 7 day 1. The chain uses TRBV6-5 and TRBJ1-1; D is undetermined. The clonotype was recovered from an adult with an advanced solid tumor such as melanoma, head and neck, liver or kidney cancer. The sequencing here drew on CD4+ or CD8+ T cells sorted from blood, taken in a trial of the OX40 agonist ivuxolimab. The CDR3 loop is CASSFMTDWATEAFF. CDR3 bases: TGTGCCAGCAGTTTCATGACCGACTGGGCAACTGAAGCTTTCTTT.